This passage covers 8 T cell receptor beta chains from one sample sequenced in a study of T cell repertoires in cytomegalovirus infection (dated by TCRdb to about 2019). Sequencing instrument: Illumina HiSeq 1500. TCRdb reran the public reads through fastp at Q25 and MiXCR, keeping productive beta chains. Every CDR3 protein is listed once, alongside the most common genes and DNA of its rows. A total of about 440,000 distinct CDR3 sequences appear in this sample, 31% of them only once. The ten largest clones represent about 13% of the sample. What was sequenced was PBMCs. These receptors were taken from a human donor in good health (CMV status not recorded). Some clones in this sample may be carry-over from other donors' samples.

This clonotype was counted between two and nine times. CDR3 sequence: CASSPRQGNNNEQFF. CDR3 DNA: TGTGCCAGCAGCCCACGGCAGGGTAATAACAATGAGCAGTTCTTC. The V call is TRBV7-9, the J call TRBJ2-1, with D possibly TRBD1 on 5 matching bases. This CDR3 contains 15 residues. Germline V lookup: CDR1 SEHNR, CDR2 FQNEAQ (reference sequence). The V gene lost 5 bases and the J gene lost 5 bases, with 16 bases spanning the gap.

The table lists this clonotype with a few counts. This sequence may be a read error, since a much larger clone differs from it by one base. The CDR3: CASRRADTQYF. As DNA, the CDR3 is TGTGCCAGCAGGAGGGCAGATACGCAGTATTTT. The gene calls are TRBV25-1 and TRBJ2-3, with D perhaps matching TRBD2 (5 bases). The CDR3 runs to 11 residues. Germline V gene sequence: CDR1 MGHDK, CDR2 SYGVNS. Trimming took off 6 bases at V and 4 bases at J, with 5 bases between the two ends.

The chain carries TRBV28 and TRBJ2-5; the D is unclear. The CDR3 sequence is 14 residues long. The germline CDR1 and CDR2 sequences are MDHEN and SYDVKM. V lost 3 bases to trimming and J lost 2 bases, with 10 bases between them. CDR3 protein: CASSFITIQETQYF. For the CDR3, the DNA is TGTGCCAGCAGTTTCATAACCATACAAGAGACCCAGTACTTC.

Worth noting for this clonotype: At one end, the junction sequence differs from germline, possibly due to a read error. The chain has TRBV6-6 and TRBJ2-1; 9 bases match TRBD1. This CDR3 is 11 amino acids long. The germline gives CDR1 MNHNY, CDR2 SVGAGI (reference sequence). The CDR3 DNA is TGTGCCAGCACCACAGGACAGGGGCAGATCTTC. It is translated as CASTTGQGQIF.

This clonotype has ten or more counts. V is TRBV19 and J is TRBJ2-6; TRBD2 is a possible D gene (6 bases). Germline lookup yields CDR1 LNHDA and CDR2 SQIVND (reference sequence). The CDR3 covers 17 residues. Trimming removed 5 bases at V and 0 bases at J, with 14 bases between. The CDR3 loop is CASSRPPGVSGANVLTF. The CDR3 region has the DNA TGTGCCAGTAGTCGGCCCCCGGGAGTCTCTGGGGCCAACGTCCTGACTTTC.

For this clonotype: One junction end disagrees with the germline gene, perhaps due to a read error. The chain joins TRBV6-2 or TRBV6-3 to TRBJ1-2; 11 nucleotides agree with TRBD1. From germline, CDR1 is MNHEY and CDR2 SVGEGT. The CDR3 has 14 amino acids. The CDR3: CSSTGQGAVYGYTF. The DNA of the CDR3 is TGTTCCAGCACCGGACAGGGGGCAGTCTATGGCTACACCTTC.

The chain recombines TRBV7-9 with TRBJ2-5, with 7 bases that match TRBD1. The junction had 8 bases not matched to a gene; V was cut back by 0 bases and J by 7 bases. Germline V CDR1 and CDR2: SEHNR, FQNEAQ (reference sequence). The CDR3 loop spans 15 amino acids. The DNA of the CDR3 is TGTGCCAGCAGCTTAGCCTGGGACAGCAAGGGGACCCAGTACTTC. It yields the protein CASSLAWDSKGTQYF.

The CDR3 nucleotides are TGTGCCACCAGTGATCCACAGGGGGCGTACACAGATACGCAGTATTTT. Translation gives CATSDPQGAYTDTQYF. The chain joins TRBV24-1 to TRBJ2-3, with TRBD1 matching over 9 bases. CDR1 and CDR2 from the germline V gene are KGHDR and SFDVKD. The ends lost 3 bases at V and 2 bases at J; junction bases unmatched: 5. The CDR3 sequence is 16 residues long.